The 21 T cell receptor beta chains below were found in one sample sequenced in a study of T cells in Graves' hyperthyroidism and ophthalmopathy. From RNA transcripts, TCR beta CDR3 regions were amplified. The HTBI primer set served for first-round RT-PCR of the TCR CDR3. One entry per CDR3 protein, called by TCRdb with MiXCR from the multiplex PCR reads. The table shows about 270,000 distinct CDR3 sequences, with roughly 22% occurring only once. Material: blood. The receptors come from a man between 25 and 39 years old with Graves' ophthalmopathy.

This clonotype was observed a handful of times. Mismatch with germline at one junction end may stem from a read error. This rearrangement joins TRBV5-1 to TRBJ2-1; the match to TRBD1 covers 9 bases. CDR3 length: 14 residues. Per the germline V gene, CDR1 is SGHRS and CDR2 is YFSETQ. CDR3 amino acids: CASSLSGTGSERFF. The CDR3 nucleotides are TGCGCCAGCAGCCTATCCGGGACAGGGAGTGAGCGGTTCTTC. Full variable domain (remainder filled in from reference TRBV5-1 and TRBJ2-1): KAGVTQTPRYLIKTRGQQVTLSCSPISGHRSVSWYQQTPGQGLQFLFEYFSETQRNKGNFPGRFSGRQFSNSRSEMNVSTLELGDSALYLCASSLSGTGSERFFGPGTRLTVL.

This clonotype was recorded a few times. The rearrangement uses TRBV2 and TRBJ2-5; a possible D gene is TRBD1 (6 bases). The CDR3 consists of 13 residues. Per germline, CDR1 SNHLY and CDR2 FYNNEI. The V and J ends lost 6 bases and 4 bases respectively, with 12 bases between them. The CDR3 loop reads CASSVLRGETQYF. The CDR3 DNA reads as TGTGCCAGCAGCGTCCTCAGGGGAGAGACCCAGTACTTC. Drawing the rest from reference TRBV2 and TRBJ2-5, the complete variable domain is EPEVTQTPSHQVTQMGQEVILRCVPISNHLYFYWYRQILGQKVEFLVSFYNNEISEKSEIFDDQFSVERPDGSNFTLKIRSTKLEDSAMYFCASSVLRGETQYFGPGTRLLVL.

This clonotype was recorded at least ten times. The chain recombines TRBV12-3 or TRBV12-4 with TRBJ2-5; 7 bases are a match to TRBD1. V shed 6 bases, J shed 2 bases, and the junction held 6 bases outside the gene matches. The CDR3 runs 14 residues. CDR3 DNA: TGTGCCAGCAGCCGGGGACAGTTACAAGAGACCCAGTACTTC. It is translated as CASSRGQLQETQYF.

The V and J genes are TRBV6-1 and TRBJ2-7, with 8 bases lining up with TRBD1. Looked up from germline, CDR1 is MNHNS and CDR2 is SASEGT. CDR3 length: 15 amino acids. J lost 0 bases, V lost 7 bases, and 8 bases had no gene match. The CDR3 bases are TGTGCCAGCACCCCATACAGGGGGAGCTCCTACGAGCAGTACTTC. This gives the protein CASTPYRGSSYEQYF.

This clonotype was counted only a few times. The V gene is TRBV3-1, the J gene TRBJ1-4, with D possibly matching TRBD1 (5 bases). Germline V gene data show CDR1 as LGHDT and CDR2 as YNNKEL (reference sequence). The V end was cut by 2 bases, the J end by 2 bases, with 18 bases between. This CDR3 is built from 18 residues. In DNA, the CDR3 is TGTGCCAGCAGCCAATACCCCCCGGGGGGGACGACTAATGAAAAACTGTTTTTT. Encoded protein: CASSQYPPGGTTNEKLFF.

This chain joins TRBV12-3 or TRBV12-4 and TRBJ2-7; TRBD1 matches at 8 bases. The V segment lost 6 bases and the J segment 1 base; nucleotides outside the gene matches: 5. CDR3 length: 14 amino acids. The CDR3: CASRGTGESYEQYF. DNA of the CDR3: TGTGCCAGCAGGGGGACAGGCGAATCCTACGAGCAGTACTTC.

This clonotype was detected only a few times. One end of the junction is discordant with germline, which a read error may explain. This chain uses TRBV29-1 with TRBJ1-1, with D tentatively TRBD1 (6 bases). Germline loops: CDR1 SQVTM, CDR2 ANQGSEA. The CDR3 is 13 amino acids. The CDR3 sequence is CSADGGFNTEAFF. The CDR3 bases are TGCAGCGCTGATGGGGGCTTTAACACTGAAGCTTTCTTC.

The CDR3 nucleotides are TGCAGTGCTAGAGCAACTCCGGGACTAGCGGGGGGGCCTCCCCACGAGCAGTACTTC. This translates into CSARATPGLAGGPPHEQYF. This chain joins TRBV20-1 and TRBJ2-7, with 16 bases lining up with TRBD2. Germline V gene data show CDR1 as DFQATT and CDR2 as SNEGSKA (reference sequence). The CDR3 covers 19 residues. Germline trimming cut 1 base from V and 5 bases from J; bases unmatched to any gene: 14.

The chain employs TRBV20-1 and TRBJ2-5; no clear D. Germline CDR1 DFQATT, CDR2 SNEGSKA (reference sequence). The CDR3 consists of 14 residues. V lost 2 bases and J lost 5, with 15 bases in between. Written as DNA, the CDR3 is TGCAGTGCTAGATCCCCTGGAGCGAGGGAGACCCAGTACTTC. Its protein product is CSARSPGARETQYF.

This clonotype was observed a few times. This rearrangement joins TRBV19 to TRBJ1-2, with 11 bases aligning to TRBD1. The CDR3 is 16 residues long. The trim removed 1 base at V and 6 bases at J, leaving 7 bases unmatched. Germline V gives CDR1 LNHDA, CDR2 SQIVND (reference sequence). The DNA of the CDR3 is TGTGCCAGTAGTATAGGTGGGACAGGGGGGTCGAATGGCTACACCTTC. Its translation is CASSIGGTGGSNGYTF.

V and J are TRBV2 and TRBJ2-1; the match to TRBD2 covers 7 bases. CDR3 size: 15 residues. Germline loops: CDR1 SNHLY, CDR2 FYNNEI. V dropped 8 bases and J dropped 1; count of bases not matched to a gene: 8. The CDR3 loop is CASVPRGNSYNEQFF. The DNA of the CDR3 is TGTGCCAGCGTTCCGCGGGGGAATTCCTACAATGAGCAGTTCTTC. Full variable domain (outside the CDR3, taken from reference TRBV2 and TRBJ2-1): EPEVTQTPSHQVTQMGQEVILRCVPISNHLYFYWYRQILGQKVEFLVSFYNNEISEKSEIFDDQFSVERPDGSNFTLKIRSTKLEDSAMYFCASVPRGNSYNEQFFGPGTRLTVL.

This clonotype showed up just a few times. The CDR3 sequence: CASSASDERETEAFF. CDR3 DNA: TGTGCCAGCAGTGCCTCGGACGAGCGGGAAACTGAAGCTTTCTTT. V and J are TRBV27 and TRBJ1-1; D ambiguous. Trimming stripped 5 bases from V and 5 bases from J, with 18 bases between. CDR1 and CDR2 from the germline V gene are MNHEY and SMNVEV (reference sequence). This CDR3 is 15 amino acids long.

There are many counts of this clonotype. The rearrangement joins TRBV2 to TRBJ2-5; D gene unclear. This CDR3 is built from 10 residues. The V and J ends lost 8 bases and 4 bases respectively, with 5 bases between them. CDR1 is SNHLY and CDR2 is FYNNEI in the germline V gene. The CDR3 sequence: CASQRETQYF. DNA of the CDR3: TGTGCCAGCCAGAGAGAGACCCAGTACTTC. Variable domain in full (rest from reference TRBV2 and TRBJ2-5): EPEVTQTPSHQVTQMGQEVILRCVPISNHLYFYWYRQILGQKVEFLVSFYNNEISEKSEIFDDQFSVERPDGSNFTLKIRSTKLEDSAMYFCASQRETQYFGPGTRLLVL.

This clonotype showed up many times. This chain joins TRBV3-1 and TRBJ2-1, with 11 positions matching TRBD2. This CDR3 comprises 15 residues. V gave up 5 bases and J gave up 3 bases; unmatched junction bases: 3. In germline, CDR1 is LGHDT, CDR2 YNNKEL (reference sequence). The CDR3 reads CASSIGTSGYNEQFF. The CDR3, as DNA: TGTGCCAGCAGCATCGGGACTAGCGGCTACAATGAGCAGTTCTTC.

This clonotype showed up just a few times. The gene calls are TRBV12-3 or TRBV12-4 and TRBJ1-2; 7 nucleotides agree with TRBD1. V was clipped by 6 bases and J by 7 bases; unmatched bases: 11. This CDR3 is 14 amino acids long. The CDR3 reads CASSARGPVSGYTF. As DNA, the CDR3 is TGTGCCAGCAGCGCGAGGGGGCCTGTCAGTGGCTACACCTTC.

On this clonotype: This may come from a read error, since a much larger clone is one base off. J is TRBJ2-7 and V is TRBV6-1; 8 bases align to TRBD1. Germline loops: CDR1 MNHNS, CDR2 SASEGT. CDR3 length: 14 amino acids. The trim removed 5 bases at V and 3 bases at J, leaving 6 bases unmatched. The CDR3 DNA follows: TGTGCCAGCAGTACCGACAGGGGAAACTACGAGCAGTACTTC. Translated: CASSTDRGNYEQYF.

The CDR3 bases are TGCGCCAGCAGCTTGGCTGGGGAGGGGATTGGCTACACCTTC. Its translation is CASSLAGEGIGYTF. The gene calls are TRBV5-1 and TRBJ1-2; D perhaps matches TRBD1 (5 bases). Germline CDR1 SGHRS, CDR2 YFSETQ. This CDR3 has 14 amino acids. The germline V and J ends were trimmed by 0 bases and 7 bases, with 13 bases remaining between them.

Ten or more counts support this clonotype. This chain uses TRBV28 with TRBJ1-2, with unresolved D. Between the trimmed V and J ends, which lost 8 bases and 3 bases, there was a span of 7 bases. The CDR3 is made up of 11 amino acids. CDR1 and CDR2 from the germline V gene are MDHEN and SYDVKM. Here the CDR3 reads CASGMDYGYTF. CDR3 sequence (DNA): TGTGCCAGCGGCATGGACTATGGCTACACCTTC.

The chain carries TRBV11-2 and TRBJ2-7, with 12 bases identical to TRBD2. Trimming at V came to 4 bases and at J to 5 bases, leaving 9 bases not matched to a gene. Germline V gene lookup returns CDR1 SGHAT and CDR2 FQNNGV. This CDR3 region has 16 residues. CDR3 loop: CASSSFGLAGSHEQYF. CDR3 DNA: TGTGCCAGCAGCTCTTTCGGACTAGCGGGGTCGCACGAGCAGTACTTC.

This chain uses TRBV20-1 with TRBJ2-5; D is perhaps TRBD1 or TRBD2 (6 bases each). Trimming pared 1 base from V and 5 bases from J, leaving 11 bases between. Germline CDR1 DFQATT, CDR2 SNEGSKA (reference sequence). The CDR3 runs to 13 residues. CDR3 sequence reads: CSARVQGRETQYF. Written as DNA, the CDR3 is TGCAGTGCTAGAGTCCAGGGGAGGGAGACCCAGTACTTC.

The chain combines TRBV3-1 with TRBJ2-7; D is uncertain. V dropped 4 bases and J dropped 3 bases, with 19 bases sitting between them. Per germline, CDR1 LGHDT and CDR2 YNNKEL (reference sequence). The CDR3 covers 16 residues. The CDR3 bases are TGTGCCAGCAGCCCCACTCGACTGGAGATCCGCTACGAGCAGTACTTC. This gives the protein CASSPTRLEIRYEQYF.